Listed below are T cell receptor beta chains from one sample, sequenced in a study of CD8 T cells in ankylosing spondylitis. TCRdb re-called the 5' RACE reads with MiXCR, one entry per CDR3 protein. This table holds over 200,000 distinct CDR3 sequences, 15% to 20% found once. Sequences were obtained from blood, either unsorted or a sorted T cell fraction (not recorded which). The receptors come from a male donor with ankylosing spondylitis. Both conserved end residues are part of each CDR3. A D gene is named only where the DNA matches it firmly. Clone size is shown for a subset of rows, as once, few, many or a class of expanded clone.

v_gene,d_gene,abundance,j_gene,CDR3nt,CDR3aa
TRBV7-9,.,.,TRBJ1-1,TGTGCCAGCAGCGTGACTAGGGAAGGGACTGAAGCTTTCTTT,CASSVTREGTEAFF
TRBV5-6,TRBD2,many,TRBJ2-3,TGTGCCAGCAGCTTGTTACTAGCGGGAGCCGTCGTGCGGGATACGCAGTATTTT,CASSLLLAGAVVRDTQYF
TRBV13,TRBD1,few,TRBJ1-2,TGTGCCAGCAGCTTAGGGACAGGGGGTCCTGGCTACACCTTC,CASSLGTGGPGYTF
TRBV7-9,.,.,TRBJ2-7,TGTGCCAGCAGCACAGAGGCGGGCTACGAGCAGTACTTC,CASSTEAGYEQYF
TRBV7-8,TRBD1,.,TRBJ2-1,TGTGCCAGCAGCTTCCGGGACAGGGTGGGGAATGAGCAGTTCTTC,CASSFRDRVGNEQFF
TRBV2,TRBD2,.,TRBJ2-1,TGTGCCAGCAGCGGGACGACTAGCGGGAGTTTTGATGAGCAGTTCTTC,CASSGTTSGSFDEQFF
TRBV7-6,TRBD1,.,TRBJ2-7,TGTGCCAGCAGCCCTGGGACAGGGACGGACGAGCAGTACTTC,CASSPGTGTDEQYF
TRBV5-1,TRBD1,many,TRBJ2-1,TGCGCCAGCAGCTGGACAGGGGACAATGAGCAGTTCTTC,CASSWTGDNEQFF
TRBV12-3/TRBV12-4,.,few,TRBJ1-2,TGTGCCAGCAGCGGTGGCCCAGCTAACTATGGCTACACCTTC,CASSGGPANYGYTF
TRBV7-6,.,few,TRBJ1-1,TGTGCCAGCAGCTTATTAATAGGCACTGAAGCTTTCTTT,CASSLLIGTEAFF
TRBV7-2,.,.,TRBJ1-6,TGTGCCAGCAAGGTGTGGTCCTCCGAAGGTTCACCCCTCCACTTT,CASKVWSSEGSPLHF
TRBV14,.,few,TRBJ2-1,TGTGCCAGCAGCCAGAGGGTGGATGAGCAGTTCTTC,CASSQRVDEQFF
TRBV12-3/TRBV12-4,TRBD2,.,TRBJ2-1,TGTGCCAGCAGTTCCGGGACTAGCCGCCCCTGGGATGAGCAGTTCTTC,CASSSGTSRPWDEQFF
TRBV9,TRBD1,.,TRBJ2-1,TGTGCCAGCAGCTCAGGGGGATATGAGCAGTTCTTC,CASSSGGYEQFF
TRBV27,.,.,TRBJ2-1,TGTGCCAGCAGTCCCCCGGGACTCCTCGGTGAGCAGTTCTTC,CASSPPGLLGEQFF
TRBV4-1,.,.,TRBJ2-2,TGCGCCAGCAGCCAAGAAGGTGGTAGGCCCGGGGAGCTGTTTTTT,CASSQEGGRPGELFF
TRBV24-1,.,.,TRBJ2-2,TGTGCCACCAGTGATTTGAGGACTGTTGGGGAGCTGTTTTTT,CATSDLRTVGELFF
TRBV7-3,.,.,TRBJ2-7,TGTGCCAGCAGCTTAAGTGCGGGAAGGGGATACGAGCAGTACTTC,CASSLSAGRGYEQYF
TRBV6-2/TRBV6-3,.,.,TRBJ2-7,TGTGCCAGCAGCCCCTTTCGGGACGGTTACTACGAGCAGTACTTC,CASSPFRDGYYEQYF
TRBV11-2,.,.,TRBJ1-1,TGTGCCAGCAGCTGGACGACAGCGGGGGGGACTGAAGCTTTCTTT,CASSWTTAGGTEAFF
TRBV28,.,few,TRBJ2-2,TGTGCCAGCACCAACCAATATCGGGGCCTGAGCACCGGGGAGCTGTTTTTT,CASTNQYRGLSTGELFF
TRBV15,TRBD1,few,TRBJ1-1,TGTGCCACCAGCAGAATCCCGGGACAGGGTGAAGCTTTCTTT,CATSRIPGQGEAFF
TRBV21-1,.,few,TRBJ1-1,TGTGCCAGCAGCAAAGCTCAGATGGTGACAAACGACCTGGAAGCTTTCTTT,CASSKAQMVTNDLEAFF
TRBV6-1,TRBD1,.,TRBJ1-1,TGTGCCAGCAGGCCTTCCGGGACAGGGGGCACTGAAGCTTTCTTT,CASRPSGTGGTEAFF
TRBV2,TRBD1,few,TRBJ2-7,TGTGCCAGCAGTGGACAGGGTGAAGAGCAGTACTTC,CASSGQGEEQYF
TRBV12-3/TRBV12-4,.,few,TRBJ2-5,TGTGCCAGCAGTTCCTCCCAAGCCCAAGAGACCCAGTACTTC,CASSSSQAQETQYF
TRBV7-9,.,.,TRBJ1-5,TGTGCCAGCAGCAAGGGGGGGGCTAATCAGCCCCAGCATTTT,CASSKGGANQPQHF
TRBV29-1,.,many,TRBJ2-3,TGCAGCGTTGCCGGAACGGAGGGGGAGTGGGGCACAGATACGCAGTATTTT,CSVAGTEGEWGTDTQYF
TRBV20-1,TRBD2,.,TRBJ2-7,TGCAGTGCTATCGCGGGAGGGTTAGGTGACGAGCAGTACTTC,CSAIAGGLGDEQYF
TRBV13,TRBD1,few,TRBJ2-3,TGTGCCAGCAGCCTCCGACAGGGGGACAACACAGATACGCAGTATTTT,CASSLRQGDNTDTQYF
TRBV29-1,TRBD1,few,TRBJ1-5,TGCAGCGTCCTACAGGGGGCTAGCAATCAGCCCCAGCATTTT,CSVLQGASNQPQHF
TRBV29-1,.,few,TRBJ1-4,TGCAGCGTGATAGGGCCGACCCCCAATGAAAAACTGTTTTTT,CSVIGPTPNEKLFF
TRBV12-3/TRBV12-4,TRBD1,.,TRBJ1-2,TGTGCCAGCAGTTCCGGGACAGGGGGCTGGAGGGATGGCTACACCTTC,CASSSGTGGWRDGYTF
TRBV7-8,TRBD2,.,TRBJ2-1,TGTGCCAGCAGCTTACTCGGCGGGGGGGTCAATGAGCAGTTCTTC,CASSLLGGGVNEQFF
TRBV5-1,.,.,TRBJ1-2,TGCGCCAGCAGCTCGGAGGGGGAGTCCTATGGCTACACCTTC,CASSSEGESYGYTF
TRBV7-9,TRBD2,few,TRBJ2-1,TGTGCCAGCAGCCCGTCTAGCGGGTTAGCCTACAATGAGCAGTTCTTC,CASSPSSGLAYNEQFF
TRBV20-1,.,.,TRBJ2-1,TGCAGTGCTTACTCAGCGGATAGCTCCTACAATGAGCAGTTCTTC,CSAYSADSSYNEQFF
TRBV5-6,TRBD2,few,TRBJ2-5,TGTGCCAGCAGCTTGTCGGGAGGGCGGGGAGAGACCCAGTACTTC,CASSLSGGRGETQYF
TRBV2,TRBD2,once,TRBJ2-3,TGTGCCATAATTAGGGCCCTGCGGGGGAGTGATGCAGATACGCAGTATTTT,CAIIRALRGSDADTQYF
TRBV4-3,TRBD1,many,TRBJ1-2,TGCGCCAGCAGCCAAGATAGAGGACAGGGAGGCGATGGCTACACCTTC,CASSQDRGQGGDGYTF
TRBV4-3,TRBD2,many,TRBJ2-1,TGCGCCAGCAGCCAAGGGACTAGCTCCTACAATGAGCAGTTCTTC,CASSQGTSSYNEQFF
TRBV10-3,.,many,TRBJ2-3,TGTGCCATCAGTGAGCTGGGACACAGCACAGATACGCAGTATTTT,CAISELGHSTDTQYF
TRBV29-1,.,once,TRBJ1-2,TGCAGCGTTGAGGACCCAGGGGCTAACTATGGCTACACCTTC,CSVEDPGANYGYTF
TRBV4-1,.,.,TRBJ2-7,TGCGCCAGCAGCCAAGAACAGCGGGTTTCCTACGAGCAGTACTTC,CASSQEQRVSYEQYF
TRBV7-9,TRBD2,.,TRBJ2-1,TGTGCCAGCAGTGTGTTGGCGGGAGGGTCCTACAATGAGCAGTTCTTC,CASSVLAGGSYNEQFF
TRBV29-1,TRBD1,.,TRBJ2-2,TGCAGCGTTAGAGACAGGGAATCGGCCGGGGAGCTGTTTTTT,CSVRDRESAGELFF
TRBV20-1,TRBD2,few,TRBJ2-7,TGCAGTGCTGCCCTAGCGGGGGCCTCCTACGAGCAGTACTTC,CSAALAGASYEQYF
TRBV7-6,TRBD2,.,TRBJ2-1,TGTGCCAGCAGCTTAGAAGTAGGGGGACTAGCGGGAGAGACCTCCTACAATGAGCAGTTCTTC,CASSLEVGGLAGETSYNEQFF
TRBV4-1,TRBD1,.,TRBJ1-1,TGCGCCAGCAGCCCAAAACAGGGGGCGTCCACTGAAGCTTTCTTT,CASSPKQGASTEAFF
TRBV5-5,.,.,TRBJ2-7,TGTGCCAGCAGCTACTTCGGGGCCTACGAGCAGTACTTC,CASSYFGAYEQYF
TRBV20-1,TRBD1,few,TRBJ2-7,TGCAGTGCTAGGAGACAGGGGGCCCACGAGCAGTACTTC,CSARRQGAHEQYF
TRBV13,TRBD1,.,TRBJ2-7,TGTGCCAGCAGCATATACAGGGGTACCGAGCAGTACTTC,CASSIYRGTEQYF
TRBV12-3/TRBV12-4,.,.,TRBJ1-2,TGTGCCAGCAGGGCAGGGGAGGACTATGGCTACACCTTC,CASRAGEDYGYTF